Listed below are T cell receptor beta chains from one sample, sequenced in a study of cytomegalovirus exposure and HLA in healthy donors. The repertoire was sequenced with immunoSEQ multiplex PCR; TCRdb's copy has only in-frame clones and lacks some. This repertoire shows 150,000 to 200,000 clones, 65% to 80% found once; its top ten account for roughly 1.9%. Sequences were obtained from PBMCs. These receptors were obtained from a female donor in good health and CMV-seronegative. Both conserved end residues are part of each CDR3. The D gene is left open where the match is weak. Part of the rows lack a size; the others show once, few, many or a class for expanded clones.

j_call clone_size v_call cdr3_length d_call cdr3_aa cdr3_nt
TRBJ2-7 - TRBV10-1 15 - CASSESGRGSGEQYF TGCGCCAGCAGTGAGTCGGGGAGGGGGAGTGGAGAGCAGTACTTC
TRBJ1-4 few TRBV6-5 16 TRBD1 CASSYGPGQGSEKLFF TGTGCCAGCAGTTACGGGCCAGGACAGGGTTCAGAAAAACTGTTTTTT
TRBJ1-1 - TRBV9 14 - CASSVGLMNTEAFF TGTGCCAGCAGCGTAGGACTCATGAACACTGAAGCTTTCTTT
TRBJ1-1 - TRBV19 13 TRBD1 CASGQGSNTEAFF TGTGCCAGCGGACAGGGGTCCAACACTGAAGCTTTCTTT
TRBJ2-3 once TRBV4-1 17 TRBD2 CASSQLAGVWSTDTQYF TGCGCCAGCAGCCAACTGGCGGGAGTTTGGAGCACAGATACGCAGTATTTT
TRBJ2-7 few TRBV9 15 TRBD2 CASSFGLAEPYEQYF TGTGCCAGCAGCTTCGGACTAGCGGAACCCTACGAGCAGTACTTC
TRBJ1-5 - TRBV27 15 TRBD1 CASSLTGVPLGPQHF TGTGCCAGCTCCCTTACAGGGGTCCCACTGGGGCCCCAGCATTTT
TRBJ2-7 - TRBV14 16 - CASSQGLGAAGYEQYF TGTGCCAGCAGCCAAGGCCTCGGGGCAGCGGGCTACGAGCAGTACTTC
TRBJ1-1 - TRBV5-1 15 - CASSLVGQMNTEAFF TGCGCCAGCAGCTTGGTCGGACAGATGAACACTGAAGCTTTCTTT
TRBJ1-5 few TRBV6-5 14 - CASSYGGENQPQHF TGTGCCAGCAGCTACGGGGGGGAGAATCAGCCCCAGCATTTT
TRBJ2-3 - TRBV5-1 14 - CASSLVGWADTQYF TGCGCCAGCAGCTTGGTGGGCTGGGCAGATACGCAGTATTTT
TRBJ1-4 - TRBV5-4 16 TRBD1 CASSSYRDRTNEKLFF TGTGCCAGCAGCTCCTACCGGGACAGGACTAATGAAAAACTGTTTTTT
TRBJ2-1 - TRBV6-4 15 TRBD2 CASSDSAGGNNEQFF TGTGCCAGCAGTGACTCGGCGGGAGGGAACAATGAGCAGTTCTTC
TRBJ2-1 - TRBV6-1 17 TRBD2 CASSEEGSGVSYNEQFF TGTGCCAGCAGTGAAGAGGGTAGCGGGGTCTCCTACAATGAGCAGTTCTTC
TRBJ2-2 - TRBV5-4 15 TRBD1 CASRSGTGNTGELFF TGTGCCAGCAGGTCGGGGACAGGGAACACCGGGGAGCTGTTTTTT
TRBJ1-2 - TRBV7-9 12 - CASSRWKGGYTF TGTGCCAGCAGCCGGTGGAAGGGGGGCTACACCTTC
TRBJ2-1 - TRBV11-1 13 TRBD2 CASSLGGYNEQFF TGTGCCAGCAGCTTGGGAGGGTACAATGAGCAGTTCTTC
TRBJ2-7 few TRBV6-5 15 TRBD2 CASSYGLAGVGEQYF TGTGCCAGCAGTTACGGCCTAGCGGGAGTGGGCGAGCAGTACTTC
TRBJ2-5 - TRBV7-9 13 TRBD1 CASSSQGEETQYF TGTGCCAGCAGCTCGCAGGGGGAAGAGACCCAGTACTTC
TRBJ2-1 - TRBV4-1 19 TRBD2 CASSQETGTSAFSYNEQFF TGCGCCAGCAGCCAAGAGACCGGGACTAGCGCGTTCTCCTACAATGAGCAGTTCTTC
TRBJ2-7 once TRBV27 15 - CASSPREGSRYEQYF TGTGCCAGCAGTCCCCGCGAGGGTTCAAGGTACGAGCAGTACTTC
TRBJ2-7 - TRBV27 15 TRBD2 CASQRTSGSTYEQYF TGTGCCAGCCAGAGGACTAGCGGGAGTACCTACGAGCAGTACTTC
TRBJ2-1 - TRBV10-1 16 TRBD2 CASSESGTSGGKQQFF TGCGCCAGCAGTGAGTCGGGGACTAGCGGGGGGAAACAGCAGTTCTTC
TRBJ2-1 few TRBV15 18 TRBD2 CATSRVSGGRGPYNEQFF TGTGCCACCAGCAGAGTATCCGGCGGGAGAGGGCCCTACAATGAGCAGTTCTTC
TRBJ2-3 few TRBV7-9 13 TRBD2 CAGGLAGADTQYF TGTGCCGGCGGGCTGGCGGGAGCGGATACGCAGTATTTT
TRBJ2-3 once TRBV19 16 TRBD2 CASRLGLAGARDTQYF TGTGCCAGTAGGCTCGGACTAGCGGGAGCTCGGGATACGCAGTATTTT
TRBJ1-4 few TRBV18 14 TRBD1 CASSRGTGNEKLFF TGTGCCAGCTCCCGCGGGACAGGAAATGAAAAACTGTTTTTT
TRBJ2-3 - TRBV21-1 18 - CASSNDRGLGGSTDTQYF TGTGCCAGCAGCAACGACAGGGGATTGGGGGGGAGCACAGATACGCAGTATTTT
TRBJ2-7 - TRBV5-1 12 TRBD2 CASSSTSGEQYF TGCGCCAGCAGCTCGACTAGCGGCGAGCAGTACTTC
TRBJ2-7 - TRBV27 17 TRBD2 CASSLRASGTSSYEQYF TGTGCCAGCAGTTTAAGGGCTAGCGGTACTAGCTCCTACGAGCAGTACTTC
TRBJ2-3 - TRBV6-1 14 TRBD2 CASSEGGGADTQYF TGTGCCAGCAGTGAAGGGGGGGGAGCCGATACGCAGTATTTT
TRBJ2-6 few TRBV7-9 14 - CASLGSSGANVLTF TGTGCCAGCCTAGGAAGCTCTGGGGCCAACGTCCTGACTTTC
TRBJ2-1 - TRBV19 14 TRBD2 CASGGLAGENEQFF TGTGCCAGTGGGGGACTAGCGGGGGAAAATGAGCAGTTCTTC
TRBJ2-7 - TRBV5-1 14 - CASSFLTGSYEQYF TGCGCCAGCAGCTTCCTGACAGGATCCTACGAGCAGTACTTC
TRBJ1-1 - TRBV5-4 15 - CASSLAYRENTEAFF TGTGCCAGCAGCTTGGCGTACAGGGAAAACACTGAAGCTTTCTTT